This passage covers 19 T cell receptor beta chains from one sample sequenced in a study of blood T cell repertoires in COVID-19. Assay: immunoSEQ multiplex PCR; the TCRdb copy retains only in-frame clones and omits some. The profile shows fewer than 80,000 clones, over 75% of them singletons. The sample comprised peripheral blood. Receptors originate from a human donor in a cohort sampled during active COVID-19.

The rearrangement joins TRBV5-5 to TRBJ2-5; possible D gene TRBD1, 6 bases. The V end lost 3 bases, the J end lost 1 base, and 10 bases lay between the germline ends. Germline CDR1 and CDR2: SGHKS and YYEKEE (reference sequence). This CDR3 has 14 residues. CDR3 DNA sequence: TGTGCCAGCAGCTCGGGACATAGCCAAGAGACCCAGTACTTC. Encoded protein: CASSSGHSQETQYF.

The rearrangement joins TRBV5-1 to TRBJ1-6; 8 bases match TRBD1. The CDR3 loop spans 15 amino acids. V lost 0 bases and J lost 10; bases outside the gene matches: 6. Germline CDR1 is SGHRS and CDR2 is YFSETQ. CDR3 amino acids: CASSLDAGGGSPLHF. CDR3 DNA sequence: TGCGCCAGCAGCTTGGACGCAGGGGGCGGCTCACCCCTCCACTTT.

J is TRBJ2-5 and V is TRBV19; D possibly corresponds to TRBD1 (5 bases). CDR1 is LNHDA and CDR2 is SQIVND in the germline V gene (reference sequence). The CDR3 has 10 amino acids. The V gene lost 8 bases and the J gene lost 9 bases, with 10 bases spanning the gap. The CDR3 loop is CASGQGAQYF. The CDR3 region has the DNA TGTGCCAGTGGTCAAGGGGCCCAGTACTTC. Full variable domain (outside the CDR3, taken from reference TRBV19 and TRBJ2-5): DGGITQSPKYLFRKEGQNVTLSCEQNLNHDAMYWYRQDPGQGLRLIYYSQIVNDFQKGDIAEGYSVSREKKESFPLTVTSAQKNPTAFYLCASGQGAQYFGPGTRLLVL.

The sample holds one count of this clone. V and J are TRBV3-1 (or the pseudogene TRBV3-2) and TRBJ2-1, with 8 positions matching TRBD2. Germline CDR1 and CDR2: LGHDT and YNNKEL (reference sequence). CDR3 size: 17 residues. V lost 0 bases to trimming and J lost 4 bases; unmatched junction nucleotides: 8. The CDR3 here is CASSQESAGGRYNEQFF. Written as DNA, the CDR3 is TGTGCCAGCAGCCAAGAGTCCGCGGGGGGCAGGTACAATGAGCAGTTCTTC.

The table lists this clone with a few counts. The V call is TRBV30, the J call TRBJ2-1, with TRBD2 identical over 12 bases. Germline-derived CDR1 and CDR2 are GTSNPN and SVGIG (reference sequence). The CDR3 has 17 amino acids. Unmatched junction bases numbered 9, after V lost 0 bases and J lost 6 bases. The CDR3 sequence is CAWSVLLLAGGGNEQFF. CDR3 DNA: TGTGCCTGGAGTGTACTGCTCCTAGCGGGGGGGGGCAATGAGCAGTTCTTC. Based on the CDR3 plus reference TRBV30 and TRBJ2-1, the full variable domain is SQTIHQWPATLVQPVGSPLSLECTVEGTSNPNLYWYRQAAGRGLQLLFYSVGIGQISSEVPQNLSASRPQDRQFILSSKKLLLSDSGFYLCAWSVLLLAGGGNEQFFGPGTRLTVL.

This chain uses TRBV5-1 with TRBJ2-7, with 9 positions matching TRBD2. Per the germline V gene, CDR1 is SGHRS and CDR2 is YFSETQ. The CDR3 covers 16 residues. The V and J ends lost 2 bases and 0 bases, in that order; junction bases with no gene match: 6. CDR3 amino acids: CASSFVAGGSSYEQYF. DNA for the CDR3: TGCGCCAGCAGCTTTGTGGCGGGGGGGAGCTCCTACGAGCAGTACTTC.

V gene TRBV14 combines with J gene TRBJ1-6; possibly TRBD1 for D (5 bases). V lost 1 base to trimming and J lost 9 bases, with 7 bases between them. The V gene's germline CDR1 is SGHDN and CDR2 FVKESK. This CDR3 has 13 residues. DNA for the CDR3: TGTGCCAGCAGCCAAGTTCAGGGTTCACCCCTCCACTTT. This codes for CASSQVQGSPLHF.

The chain is built from TRBV12-3 or TRBV12-4 and TRBJ2-2; D ambiguous. V gave up 1 base and J gave up 6 bases, with 6 bases separating them. The CDR3 runs 13 residues. In DNA, the CDR3 is TGTGCCAGCAGTTTAGACAGTGCCGGGGAGCTGTTTTTT. Residues: CASSLDSAGELFF.

This chain links TRBV5-1 with TRBJ2-2, with TRBD1 matching 7 bases. The CDR3 runs to 16 residues. V was clipped by 0 bases and J by 7 bases; unmatched bases: 9. CDR1 is SGHRS, CDR2 YFSETQ, per germline. CDR3: CASSLDGTATRGELFF. The CDR3 DNA reads TGCGCCAGCAGCTTGGACGGGACAGCAACACGCGGGGAGCTGTTTTTT.

The chain links TRBV5-1 to TRBJ2-3; 7 nucleotides line up with TRBD2. The V and J ends lost 3 bases and 3 bases, in that order; junction bases with no gene match: 10. There are 16 residues in the CDR3. Germline V CDR1 and CDR2: SGHRS, YFSETQ. CDR3 in amino acids: CASSSQAGIRTDTQYF. The DNA for the CDR3 is TGCGCCAGCAGCTCCCAAGCGGGGATAAGGACAGATACGCAGTATTTT. Full variable domain (remainder filled in from reference TRBV5-1 and TRBJ2-3): KAGVTQTPRYLIKTRGQQVTLSCSPISGHRSVSWYQQTPGQGLQFLFEYFSETQRNKGNFPGRFSGRQFSNSRSEMNVSTLELGDSALYLCASSSQAGIRTDTQYFGPGTRLTVL.

This sequence joins TRBV12-5 and TRBJ1-1; 9 bases are a match to TRBD1. CDR1 and CDR2 from the germline V gene are LGHNT and FRNRAP. The CDR3 has 13 amino acids. V dropped 5 bases and J dropped 6; count of bases not matched to a gene: 4. CDR3 bases: TGTGCTAGTGGTCTCACAGGGGGCGCTGAAGCTTTCTTT. Encoded protein: CASGLTGGAEAFF.

The rearrangement links TRBV29-1 to TRBJ1-1; tentatively, D is TRBD1 (5 bases). The germline V gene has CDR1 SQVTM and CDR2 ANQGSEA. This CDR3 comprises 12 residues. V lost 2 bases to trimming and J lost 6 bases, with 10 bases between them. CDR3: CSVELEGPEAFF. CDR3 in DNA: TGCAGCGTTGAATTGGAGGGACCTGAAGCTTTCTTT.

CDR3 amino acids: CASSQEGADTGELFF. In nucleotides, the CDR3 is TGCGCCAGCAGCCAAGAGGGGGCGGACACCGGGGAGCTGTTTTTT. This rearrangement joins TRBV4-1 to TRBJ2-2, with D tentatively TRBD1 (6 bases). This CDR3 region has 15 residues. The V gene lost 0 bases and the J gene lost 3 bases, with 8 bases spanning the gap. CDR1 and CDR2 from the germline V gene are MGHRA and YSYEKL.

This clone was picked up one time. The chain employs TRBV6-5 and TRBJ1-5; D is uncertain. This CDR3 contains 14 residues. Germline values: CDR1 MNHEY, CDR2 SVGAGI. With 7 bases removed from V and 0 bases from J, the gap between germline ends came to 10 bases. CDR3 sequence reads: CASTNDNSNQPQHF. The CDR3, as DNA: TGTGCCAGCACAAATGACAATAGCAATCAGCCCCAGCATTTT.

The chain links TRBV12-3 or TRBV12-4 to TRBJ2-1; 9 bases are a match to TRBD2. V lost 3 bases, J lost 14 bases, and 5 bases stayed unmatched. The CDR3 is made up of 12 amino acids. The CDR3 reads CASSLRGGDKFF. Written as DNA, the CDR3 is TGTGCCAGCAGTTTGCGCGGGGGGGATAAGTTCTTC.

This sequence joins TRBV5-1 and TRBJ1-5; TRBD1 matches 7 bases. J was trimmed by 6 bases and V by 0 bases; bases with no gene match: 6. The CDR3 is 15 residues long. Germline lookup yields CDR1 SGHRS and CDR2 YFSETQ. DNA for the CDR3: TGCGCCAGCAGCTTGGCAGGGGGAATTTTTCAGCCCCAGCATTTT. Translated, it gives CASSLAGGIFQPQHF. Based on the CDR3 plus reference TRBV5-1 and TRBJ1-5, the full variable domain is KAGVTQTPRYLIKTRGQQVTLSCSPISGHRSVSWYQQTPGQGLQFLFEYFSETQRNKGNFPGRFSGRQFSNSRSEMNVSTLELGDSALYLCASSLAGGIFQPQHFGDGTRLSIL.

The gene calls are TRBV6-2 or TRBV6-3 and TRBJ2-7; TRBD1 agrees at 11 bases. Looked up from germline, CDR1 is MNHEY and CDR2 is SVGEGT. The CDR3 is made up of 18 amino acids. With 4 bases clipped from V and 3 bases from J, the junction kept 14 bases outside the gene matches. The CDR3 reads CASSFPPPAGTGGYEQYF. CDR3 sequence (DNA): TGTGCCAGCAGTTTCCCCCCGCCGGCGGGGACAGGGGGCTACGAGCAGTACTTC.

The J gene is TRBJ2-2, the V gene TRBV5-6; weak D call: TRBD2 (5 bases). Trimming cost V 0 bases and J 0 bases, with 9 bases left between them. CDR1 and CDR2 (germline): SGHDT, YYEEEE. The CDR3 is 16 amino acids. In DNA, the CDR3 is TGTGCCAGCAGCTTGGTCGGAGGCTCGAACACCGGGGAGCTGTTTTTT. Translating it yields CASSLVGGSNTGELFF.

The chain is built from TRBV5-4 and TRBJ1-4; 8 nucleotides agree with TRBD1. V was clipped by 5 bases and J by 6 bases; unmatched bases: 9. This CDR3 has 15 residues. The V gene's germline CDR1 is SGHNT and CDR2 YYREEE (reference sequence). The CDR3 reads CASSPGDRRDEKLFF. In nucleotides, the CDR3 is TGTGCCAGCAGTCCCGGGGACAGGAGGGATGAAAAACTGTTTTTT.